This entry concerns a single T cell receptor beta chain. These data are taken from a study of blood T cell repertoires in COVID-19. Background on the study: Acute and convalescent COVID-19 specimens originated in the United States, Italy and Spain. PBMCs, B-cell-depleted T cells, or T cells were the source of the cDNA or gDNA that made up the material.

As handled by the study authors: Estimation of nucleated cell counts relied on the amplification of reference gene primers. Assay: immunoSEQ multiplex PCR; the TCRdb copy retains only in-frame clones and omits some. That table supplies the V and J calls and clone size; D and trimming were determined from the DNA. The sample shows about 480,000 clones, approximately 88% of them seen only once. Germline V lookup: CDR1 DFQATT, CDR2 SNEGSKA (reference sequence). CDR3 length equals 14 residues. The V end was cut by 3 bases, the J end by 3 bases, with 14 bases between. The sequence was obtained from a woman aged 45-60 years with COVID-19, enrolled during active disease. This chain links TRBV20-1 with TRBJ1-1; possibly TRBD1 for D (5 bases). Sequencing input: peripheral blood. CDR3 loop: CSASNSGGDTEAFF. In DNA form, the CDR3 reads TGCAGTGCTAGTAATTCGGGGGGGGACACTGAAGCTTTCTTT.